The subject of this entry is one T cell receptor beta chain. Its antigen is still unknown. Trimming removed 2 bases at V and 8 bases at J, with 21 bases between. Germline CDR1 is MDHEN and CDR2 is SYDVKM. This CDR3 spans 16 amino acids. The study ran its PCR with 60 Vbeta and 13 Jbeta primers. Repertoires were generated with immunoSEQ multiplex PCR, while TCRdb's copy carries only in-frame clones and drops some. The repertoire holds around 150,000 clones, with about 80% as singletons. This sample was taken from a study of cytomegalovirus exposure and HLA in healthy donors. Study conclusions and caveats: In a later analysis, a missense DCLRE1C variant was linked to TCR beta V- and J-gene trimming. In a later analysis, common viral pathogens appeared linked to several of the most significant clusters. Fewer N-insertions (relative to the approximately 700-donor mean) were reportedly seen in an Asian-associated ancestry cluster in a later analysis.

Healthy bone marrow donors supplied every sample. This chain connects TRBV28 to TRBJ1-2; possibly TRBD1 for D (6 bases). The specimen was PBMCs. The sequence derives from a man between 18 and 29 years old in good health and CMV-seropositive. The CDR3: CASSLGGAYGSEGYTF. In DNA form, the CDR3 reads TGTGCCAGCAGTTTAGGGGGCGCCTATGGGTCTGAGGGCTACACCTTC.